Below are 16 T cell receptor beta chains sequenced from a single sample in a study of cytomegalovirus exposure and HLA in healthy donors. The PCR employed 60 Vbeta primers together with 13 Jbeta primers. The table came from immunoSEQ multiplex PCR; TCRdb's copy has only in-frame clones and leaves some out. The sample has 150,000 to 180,000 clones, over 65% seen once. Sequenced input: PBMCs. The origin of the receptors is a young man in good health and CMV-seronegative.

This chain connects TRBV28 to TRBJ2-7; possible D gene TRBD1, 6 bases. V was cut by 3 bases and J by 2 bases, with 11 bases left in between. Germline-derived CDR1 and CDR2 are MDHEN and SYDVKM. The length of the CDR3 is 14 residues. CDR3 DNA: TGTGCCAGCAGTTTGACAGGAGCTCCCTACGAGCAGTACTTC. Translation gives CASSLTGAPYEQYF.

The rearrangement links TRBV5-1 to TRBJ1-6; 8 bases align to TRBD1. The CDR3 contains 17 residues. From germline, CDR1 is SGHRS and CDR2 YFSETQ. The V gene end was trimmed by 0 bases and the J gene end by 2 bases; junction bases not matched to a gene: 4. The DNA of the CDR3 is TGCGCCAGCAGCTTGGCAGAGGACAGGGCCTATAATTCACCCCTCCACTTT. It encodes CASSLAEDRAYNSPLHF.

J is TRBJ2-5 and V is TRBV5-4; D is possibly TRBD2 (6 bases). Germline values: CDR1 SGHNT, CDR2 YYREEE (reference sequence). The CDR3 covers 16 residues. V dropped 4 bases and J dropped 4 bases, with 20 bases sitting between them. The DNA for the CDR3 is TGTGCCAGCAGCCTGGTGCGGGGTGCCAATCGAGAGACCCAGTACTTC. Protein product: CASSLVRGANRETQYF. Variable domain in full (rest from reference TRBV5-4 and TRBJ2-5): ETGVTQSPTHLIKTRGQQVTLRCSSQSGHNTVSWYQQALGQGPQFIFQYYREEENGRGNFPPRFSGLQFPNYSSELNVNALELDDSALYLCASSLVRGANRETQYFGPGTRLLVL.

The chain recombines TRBV9 with TRBJ2-5, with 7 bases that match TRBD1. The CDR3 contains 14 residues. The germline CDR1 and CDR2 sequences are SGDLS and YYNGEE. After removal of 5 bases from V and 5 bases from J, the junction contained 9 bases not matched to a gene. CDR3 bases: TGTGCCAGCAGTCGACAGGGAAGAAGGGAGACCCAGTACTTC. Protein: CASSRQGRRETQYF.

This clone is a singleton in its sample. This chain joins TRBV30 and TRBJ2-1; perhaps TRBD1 as D (5 bases). The CDR3 covers 15 residues. The germline CDR1 and CDR2 sequences are GTSNPN and SVGIG (reference sequence). The V end was cut by 4 bases, the J end by 6 bases, with 19 bases between. The CDR3 spells CAWTRTRARGNEQFF. CDR3 nucleotides: TGTGCCTGGACACGGACCAGGGCAAGGGGCAATGAGCAGTTCTTC.

This clone was counted only a few times. The chain couples TRBV6-5 to TRBJ2-1, with 11 positions matching TRBD2. J gave up 5 bases and V 0 bases, and 0 bases lay outside the gene matches. The length of the CDR3 is 15 residues. Germline CDR1 reads MNHEY; CDR2 reads SVGAGI. CDR3: CASSYSLAGDNEQFF. The CDR3 DNA sequence: TGTGCCAGCAGTTACTCACTAGCGGGAGACAATGAGCAGTTCTTC.

The chain combines TRBV29-1 with TRBJ1-2, with a possible D match to TRBD1 (6 bases). Germline CDR1 SQVTM, CDR2 ANQGSEA. Trimming left V 6 bases short and J 2 bases short, with 10 bases between. The CDR3 spans 12 residues. The CDR3: CSVQGQNYGYTF. Written as DNA, the CDR3 is TGCAGCGTGCAGGGACAAAACTATGGCTACACCTTC.

The rearrangement uses TRBV2 and TRBJ2-2; 7 positions agree with TRBD2. The CDR3 is made up of 15 amino acids. Germline trimming cut 10 bases from V and 7 bases from J; bases unmatched to any gene: 15. CDR1 and CDR2 (germline): SNHLY, FYNNEI. CDR3 residues: CATQKEGLSSGELFF. In DNA form, the CDR3 reads TGTGCCACCCAGAAGGAGGGACTATCTAGCGGGGAGCTGTTTTTT.

V and J are TRBV6-5 and TRBJ1-2, with D possibly TRBD1 on 6 matching bases. Trimming shortened V by 2 bases and J by 8 bases, and 12 bases separated the two germline ends. The CDR3 loop spans 13 amino acids. Germline V gene lookup returns CDR1 MNHEY and CDR2 SVGAGI. The CDR3 loop reads CASSYLQGSGYTF. Written as DNA, the CDR3 is TGTGCCAGCAGTTACCTGCAGGGGAGCGGCTACACCTTC.

This chain links TRBV7-6 with TRBJ1-2, with 7 bases fitting TRBD1. J gave up 5 bases and V 2 bases, and 14 bases lay outside the gene matches. The CDR3 is 17 amino acids. Germline loops: CDR1 SGHVS, CDR2 FNYEAQ. Here the CDR3 DNA reads TGTGCCAGCAGCTTAACCCAACCCGGGACAGACCTATATGGCTACACCTTC. Amino acids: CASSLTQPGTDLYGYTF. Complete variable domain (other parts from reference TRBV7-6 and TRBJ1-2): GAGVSQSPRYKVTKRGQDVALRCDPISGHVSLYWYRQALGQGPEFLTYFNYEAQQDKSGLPNDRFSAERPEGSISTLTIQRTEQRDSAMYRCASSLTQPGTDLYGYTFGSGTRLTVV.

This clone has more than one count but fewer than ten. The rearrangement links TRBV27 to TRBJ2-1, with 9 bases lining up with TRBD2. From germline, CDR1 is MNHEY and CDR2 SMNVEV (reference sequence). V was pared by 6 bases and J by 7 bases, with 10 bases of the junction left unmatched. The CDR3 runs 15 residues. CDR3 protein: CASSLGLAGLNEQFF. CDR3 sequence (DNA): TGTGCCAGCAGCTTAGGGCTAGCGGGGTTAAATGAGCAGTTCTTC.

V gene TRBV15 combines with J gene TRBJ2-2; tentatively, D is TRBD2 (6 bases). Germline loops: CDR1 LNHNV, CDR2 YYDKDF (reference sequence). V lost 3 bases and J lost 6, with 11 bases in between. The CDR3 has 14 residues. The CDR3 bases are TGTGCCACCAGCAGTGACCGGGACTCCGGGGAGCTGTTTTTT. It is translated as CATSSDRDSGELFF.

Comments on this clone: Because it lacks the conserved phenylalanine or tryptophan at the end, this CDR3 is likely a read error. V usage is TRBV6-6 and J usage is TRBJ1-2, with a possible D match to TRBD1 (5 bases). Looked up from germline, CDR1 is MNHNY and CDR2 is SVGAGI (reference sequence). Trimming took off 2 bases at V and 5 bases at J, with 15 bases between the two ends. The CDR3 has 15 amino acids. DNA for the CDR3: TGTGCCAGCAGTTACCTACTCCCAGGGAATTATGGCTACACCCTC. Translating gives CASSYLLPGNYGYTL.

The rearrangement uses TRBV12-1 and TRBJ1-5; TRBD1 is taken as the D call from the table, unchecked against the DNA. TRBV12-1 has pseudogene status. The CDR3 totals 19 residues. The CDR3 bases are TGTGCCAGCAGGAGCGCCCCGGGACAGGTAAGTCTAGGCAATCAGCCCCAGCATTTT. Translation gives CASRSAPGQVSLGNQPQHF.

The J gene is TRBJ2-5, the V gene TRBV7-9; TRBD2 might be the D (5 bases). The length of the CDR3 is 13 residues. V dropped 4 bases and J dropped 2 bases, with 8 bases sitting between them. Germline values: CDR1 SEHNR, CDR2 FQNEAQ (reference sequence). Written as DNA, the CDR3 is TGTGCCAGCAGCTCGAGCGGTCAAGAGACCCAGTACTTC. This encodes CASSSSGQETQYF.

For this clone: Other DNA sequences within the sample encode an identical CDR3. The V call is TRBV7-3, the J call TRBJ2-1; 9 positions agree with TRBD2. V lost 2 bases, J lost 8 bases, and 4 bases stayed unmatched. This CDR3 has 14 amino acids. Germline CDR1 and CDR2: SGHTA and FQGTGA. The CDR3 nucleotides read TGTGCCAGCAGCTTAGCGGGGGGGCCTGATGAGCAGTTCTTC. Residues: CASSLAGGPDEQFF.